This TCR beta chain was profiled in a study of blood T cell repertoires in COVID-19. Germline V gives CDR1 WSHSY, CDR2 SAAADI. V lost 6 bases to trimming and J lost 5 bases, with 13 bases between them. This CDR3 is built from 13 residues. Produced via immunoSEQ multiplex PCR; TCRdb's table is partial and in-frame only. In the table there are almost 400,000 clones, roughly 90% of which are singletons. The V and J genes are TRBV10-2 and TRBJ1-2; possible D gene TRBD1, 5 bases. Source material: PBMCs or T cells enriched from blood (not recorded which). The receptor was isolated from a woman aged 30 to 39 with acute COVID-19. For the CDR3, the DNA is TGCGCCAGCAGGCGAACAGGATCTTATGGCTACACCTTC. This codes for CASRRTGSYGYTF.